The present TCR beta chain was sequenced within a study of shared clonotypes between healthy human individuals. The study's findings and limits: Clonotype sharing among the donors was expected to vary with sequencing depth.

A word on this clone: Antigen: not known.

The data were produced by immunoSEQ multiplex PCR, yet TCRdb's version contains in-frame clones alone and is incomplete. The sample yields some 2,500,000 clones, about 90% seen once. The CDR3 has 15 amino acids. Germline lookup yields CDR1 LGHNT and CDR2 FRNRAP. V lost 4 bases to trimming and J lost 6 bases; unmatched junction nucleotides: 6. Sequenced: naive CD4+ T cells from PBMCs. Noted subset: CD45RA+ positively selected. The sequence was collected from a man between 18 and 29 years old in good health. Some clones in this sample may be carry-over from other donors' samples. The chain combines TRBV12-5 with TRBJ2-2; the match to TRBD1 covers 9 bases. The CDR3 loop reads CASGSFRQGAGELFF. CDR3 DNA sequence: TGTGCTAGTGGTTCATTTCGACAGGGGGCCGGGGAGCTGTTTTTT.